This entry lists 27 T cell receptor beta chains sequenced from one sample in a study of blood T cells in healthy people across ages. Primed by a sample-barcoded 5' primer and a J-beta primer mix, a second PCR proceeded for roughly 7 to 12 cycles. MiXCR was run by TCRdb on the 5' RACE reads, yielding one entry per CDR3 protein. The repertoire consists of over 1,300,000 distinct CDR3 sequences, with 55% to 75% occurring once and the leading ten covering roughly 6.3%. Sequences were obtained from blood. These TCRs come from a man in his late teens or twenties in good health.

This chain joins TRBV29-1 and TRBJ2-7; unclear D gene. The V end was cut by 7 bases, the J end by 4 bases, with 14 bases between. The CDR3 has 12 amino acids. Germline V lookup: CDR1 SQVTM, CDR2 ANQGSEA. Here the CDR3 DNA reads TGCAGCGCTGCAGGAGATGGGTACGAGCAGTACTTC. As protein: CSAAGDGYEQYF.

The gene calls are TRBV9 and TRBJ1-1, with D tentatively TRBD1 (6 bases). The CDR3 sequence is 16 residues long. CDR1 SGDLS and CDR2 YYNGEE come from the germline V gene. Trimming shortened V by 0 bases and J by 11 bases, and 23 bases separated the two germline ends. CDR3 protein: CASSVGGTPEFAKAFF. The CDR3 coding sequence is TGTGCCAGCAGCGTAGGGGGGACACCCGAATTCGCTAAGGCTTTCTTT.

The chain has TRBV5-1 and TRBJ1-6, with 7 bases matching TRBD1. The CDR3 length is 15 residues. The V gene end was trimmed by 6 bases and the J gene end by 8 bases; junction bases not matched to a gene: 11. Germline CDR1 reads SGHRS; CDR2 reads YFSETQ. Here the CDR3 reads CASTTSDRAYSPLHF. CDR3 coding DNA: TGCGCCAGCACCACCTCCGACAGGGCGTATTCACCCCTCCACTTT.

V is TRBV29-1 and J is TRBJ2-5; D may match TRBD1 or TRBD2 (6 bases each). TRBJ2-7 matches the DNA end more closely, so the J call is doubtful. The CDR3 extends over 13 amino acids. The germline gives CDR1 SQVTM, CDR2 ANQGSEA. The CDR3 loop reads CSVLLAGGGEQYF. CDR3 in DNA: TGCAGCGTCCTATTGGCCGGGGGCGGCGAGCAGTACTTC.

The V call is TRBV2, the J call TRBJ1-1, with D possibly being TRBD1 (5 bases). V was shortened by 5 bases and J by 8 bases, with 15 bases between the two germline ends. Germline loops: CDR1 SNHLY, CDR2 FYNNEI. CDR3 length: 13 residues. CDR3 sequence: CASSKWDGSEAFF. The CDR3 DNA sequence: TGTGCCAGCAGTAAATGGGACGGCTCCGAAGCTTTCTTT.

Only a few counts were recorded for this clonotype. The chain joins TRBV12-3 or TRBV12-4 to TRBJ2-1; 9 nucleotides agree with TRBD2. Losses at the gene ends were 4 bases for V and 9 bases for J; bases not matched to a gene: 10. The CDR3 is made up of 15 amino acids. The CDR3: CASSSPAGGLGEQFF. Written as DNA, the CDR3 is TGTGCCAGCAGTTCCCCGGCGGGGGGGCTCGGTGAGCAGTTCTTC.

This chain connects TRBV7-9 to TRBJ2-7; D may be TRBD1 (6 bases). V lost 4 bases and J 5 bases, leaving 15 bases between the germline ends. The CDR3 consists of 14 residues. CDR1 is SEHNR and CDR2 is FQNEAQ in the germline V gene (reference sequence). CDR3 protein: CASSSTTRGNEQYF. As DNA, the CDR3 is TGTGCCAGCAGCTCTACTACCAGGGGCAACGAGCAGTACTTC.

Here the CDR3 reads CASSFGSSKTFF. The CDR3 nucleotides are TGTGCCAGCAGTTTCGGAAGTTCCAAGACTTTCTTT. The chain combines TRBV28 with TRBJ1-1; D gene ambiguous. CDR1 is MDHEN and CDR2 is SYDVKM in the germline V gene. V was shortened by 3 bases and J by 12 bases, with 14 bases between the two germline ends. The length of the CDR3 is 12 residues.

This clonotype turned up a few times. CDR3 protein: CAISASGNRPYEQYF. CDR3 DNA: TGTGCCATCAGTGCTTCGGGCAACCGTCCTTACGAGCAGTACTTC. The V call is TRBV10-3, the J call TRBJ2-7, with D hard to call. This CDR3 region has 15 residues. V lost 4 bases and J 4 bases, leaving 17 bases between the germline ends. Germline CDR1 ENHRY, CDR2 SYGVKD.

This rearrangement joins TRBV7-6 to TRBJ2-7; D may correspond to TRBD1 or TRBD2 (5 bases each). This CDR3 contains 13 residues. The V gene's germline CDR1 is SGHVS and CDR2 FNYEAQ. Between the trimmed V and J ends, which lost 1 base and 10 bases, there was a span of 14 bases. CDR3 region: CASSLVSTDYQYF. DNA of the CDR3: TGTGCCAGCAGCTTAGTGTCGACAGACTATCAGTACTTC.

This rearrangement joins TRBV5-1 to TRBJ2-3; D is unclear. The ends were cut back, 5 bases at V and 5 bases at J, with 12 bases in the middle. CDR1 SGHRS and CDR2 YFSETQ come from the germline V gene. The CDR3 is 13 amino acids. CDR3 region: CASSVAQRDTQYF. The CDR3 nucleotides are TGCGCCAGCAGTGTCGCACAGCGAGATACGCAGTATTTT.

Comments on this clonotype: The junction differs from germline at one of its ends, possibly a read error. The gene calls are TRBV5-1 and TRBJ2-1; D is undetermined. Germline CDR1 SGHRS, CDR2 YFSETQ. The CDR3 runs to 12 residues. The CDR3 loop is CASSLAGNERFF. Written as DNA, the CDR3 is TGCGCCAGCAGCTTGGCTGGGAATGAGCGGTTCTTC.

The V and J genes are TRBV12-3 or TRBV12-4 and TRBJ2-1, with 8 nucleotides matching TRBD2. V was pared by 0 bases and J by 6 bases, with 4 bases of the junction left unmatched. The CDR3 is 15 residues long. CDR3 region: CASSLAGLVSNEQFF. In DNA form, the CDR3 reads TGTGCCAGCAGTTTAGCGGGACTAGTATCCAATGAGCAGTTCTTC.

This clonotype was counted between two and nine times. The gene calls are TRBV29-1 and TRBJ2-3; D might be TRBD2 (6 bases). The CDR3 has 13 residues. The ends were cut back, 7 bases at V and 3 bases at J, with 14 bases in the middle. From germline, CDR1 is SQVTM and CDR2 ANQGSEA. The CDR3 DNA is TGCAGCGGGACAAAGGAGGGGACAGATACGCAGTATTTT. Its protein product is CSGTKEGTDTQYF.

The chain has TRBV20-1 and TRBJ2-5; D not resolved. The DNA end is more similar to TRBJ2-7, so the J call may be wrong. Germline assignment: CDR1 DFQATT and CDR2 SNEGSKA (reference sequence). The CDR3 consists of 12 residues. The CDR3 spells CSAKDEAYEQYF. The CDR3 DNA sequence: TGCAGTGCTAAGGACGAAGCCTACGAGCAGTACTTC.

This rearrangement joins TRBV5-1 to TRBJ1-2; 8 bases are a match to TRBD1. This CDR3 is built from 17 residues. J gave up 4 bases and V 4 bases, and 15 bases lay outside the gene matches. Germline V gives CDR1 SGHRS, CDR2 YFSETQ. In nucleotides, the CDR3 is TGCGCCAGCAGCCCCCAACTGGGACAGGCAGAGTTCTATGGCTACACCTTC. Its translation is CASSPQLGQAEFYGYTF.

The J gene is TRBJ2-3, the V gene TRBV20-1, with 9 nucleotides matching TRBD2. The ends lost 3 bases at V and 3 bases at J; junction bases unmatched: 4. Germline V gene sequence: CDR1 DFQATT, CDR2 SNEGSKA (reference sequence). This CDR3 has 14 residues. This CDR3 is CSARAAGGTDTQYF. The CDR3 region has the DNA TGCAGTGCTAGGGCAGCGGGGGGTACAGATACGCAGTATTTT.

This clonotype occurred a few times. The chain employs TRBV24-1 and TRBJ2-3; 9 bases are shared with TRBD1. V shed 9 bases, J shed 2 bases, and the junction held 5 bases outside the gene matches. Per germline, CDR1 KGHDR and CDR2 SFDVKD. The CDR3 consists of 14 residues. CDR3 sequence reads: CATRGQGNTDTQYF. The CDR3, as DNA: TGTGCCACCCGAGGACAGGGGAACACAGATACGCAGTATTTT.

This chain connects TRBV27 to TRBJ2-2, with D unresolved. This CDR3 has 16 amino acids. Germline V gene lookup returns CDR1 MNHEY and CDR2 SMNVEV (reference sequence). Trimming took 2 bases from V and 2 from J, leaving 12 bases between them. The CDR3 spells CASSLDGVGNTGELFF. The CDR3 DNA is TGTGCCAGCAGTTTAGATGGCGTAGGTAACACCGGGGAGCTGTTTTTT.

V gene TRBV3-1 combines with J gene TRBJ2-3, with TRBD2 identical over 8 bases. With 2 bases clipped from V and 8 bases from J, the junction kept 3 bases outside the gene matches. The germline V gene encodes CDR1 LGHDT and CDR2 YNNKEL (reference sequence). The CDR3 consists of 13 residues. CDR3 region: CASSQYLAGTQYF. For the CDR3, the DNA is TGTGCCAGCAGCCAATACCTAGCGGGTACGCAGTATTTT.

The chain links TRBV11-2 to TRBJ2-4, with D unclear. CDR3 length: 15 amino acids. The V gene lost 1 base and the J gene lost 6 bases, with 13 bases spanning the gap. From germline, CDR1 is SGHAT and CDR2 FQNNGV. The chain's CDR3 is CASSLGTLIRNIQYF. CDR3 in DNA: TGTGCCAGCAGCTTAGGGACCCTTATTAGAAACATTCAGTACTTC.

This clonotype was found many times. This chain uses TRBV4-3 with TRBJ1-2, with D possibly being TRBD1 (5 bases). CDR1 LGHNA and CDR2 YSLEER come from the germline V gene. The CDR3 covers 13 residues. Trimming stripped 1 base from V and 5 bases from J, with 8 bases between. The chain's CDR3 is CASSQGGYYGYTF. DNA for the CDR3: TGCGCCAGCAGCCAAGGGGGGTATTATGGCTACACCTTC.

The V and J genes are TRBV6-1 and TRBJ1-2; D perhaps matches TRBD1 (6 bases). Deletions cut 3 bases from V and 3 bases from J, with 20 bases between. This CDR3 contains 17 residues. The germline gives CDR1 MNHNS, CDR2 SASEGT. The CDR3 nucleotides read TGTGCCAGCAGTGAGAAAACAGGGTTGCGGAGCGACTATGGCTACACCTTC. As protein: CASSEKTGLRSDYGYTF.

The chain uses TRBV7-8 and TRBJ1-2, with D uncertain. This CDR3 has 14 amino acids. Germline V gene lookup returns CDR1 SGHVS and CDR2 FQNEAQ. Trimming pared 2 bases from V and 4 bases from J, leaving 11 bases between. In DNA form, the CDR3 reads TGTGCCAGCAGCTTACTAGAAGTGGGCTATGGCTACACCTTC. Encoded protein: CASSLLEVGYGYTF.

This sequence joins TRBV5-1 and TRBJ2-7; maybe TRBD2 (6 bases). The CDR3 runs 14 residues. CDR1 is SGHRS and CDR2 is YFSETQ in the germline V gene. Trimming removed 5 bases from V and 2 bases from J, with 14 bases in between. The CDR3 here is CASSFAGLTYEQYF. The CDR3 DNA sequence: TGCGCCAGCAGTTTCGCGGGGTTGACCTACGAGCAGTACTTC.

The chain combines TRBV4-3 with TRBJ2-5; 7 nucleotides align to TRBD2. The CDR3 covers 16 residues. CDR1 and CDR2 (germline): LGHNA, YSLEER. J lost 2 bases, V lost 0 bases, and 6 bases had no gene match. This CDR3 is CASSQENLAAQETQYF. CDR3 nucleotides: TGCGCCAGCAGCCAAGAAAATCTAGCGGCACAAGAGACCCAGTACTTC.

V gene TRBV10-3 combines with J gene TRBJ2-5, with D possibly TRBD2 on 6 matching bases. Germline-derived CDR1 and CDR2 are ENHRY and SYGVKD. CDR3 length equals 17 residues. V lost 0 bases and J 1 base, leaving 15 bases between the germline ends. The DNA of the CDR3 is TGTGCCATCAGTGAGTCTGGGGCTAGCGCGTCCCAAGAGACCCAGTACTTC. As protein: CAISESGASASQETQYF.